The rows below give T cell receptor beta chains drawn from one sample of a study of blood T cell repertoires in COVID-19. Assay: immunoSEQ multiplex PCR; the TCRdb copy retains only in-frame clones and omits some. Here the sample spans some 220,000 clones, 87% being singletons. Sequencing was carried out using peripheral blood. The receptor source for this set is a woman under 30 who had recovered from COVID-19. Both conserved end residues are part of each CDR3. A D gene is named only where the DNA matches it firmly. Expanded clones get a size class; other rows say once, few or many, or leave the size out.

v_gene: TRBV13
abundance: -
j_gene: TRBJ2-7
d_gene: -
CDR3aa: CASSLLQGPAYEQYF
CDR3nt: TGTGCCAGCAGCTTACTCCAGGGGCCGGCGTACGAGCAGTACTTC

v_gene: TRBV19
abundance: -
j_gene: TRBJ2-2
d_gene: TRBD2
CDR3aa: CASSLASGSRSGELFF
CDR3nt: TGTGCCAGTAGTTTGGCTAGCGGGAGTAGATCCGGGGAGCTGTTTTTT

v_gene: TRBV28
abundance: -
j_gene: TRBJ1-2
d_gene: TRBD1
CDR3aa: CASTKDRVRGYTF
CDR3nt: TGTGCCAGCACCAAGGACAGGGTGAGAGGCTACACCTTC

v_gene: TRBV9
abundance: -
j_gene: TRBJ2-7
d_gene: TRBD2
CDR3aa: CASSVGTSGAYEQYF
CDR3nt: TGTGCCAGCAGCGTCGGGACTAGCGGGGCCTACGAGCAGTACTTC

v_gene: TRBV7-3
abundance: -
j_gene: TRBJ2-1
d_gene: -
CDR3aa: CASSPQGINEQFF
CDR3nt: TGTGCCAGCAGCCCCCAGGGTATCAATGAGCAGTTCTTC

v_gene: TRBV25-1
abundance: -
j_gene: TRBJ1-2
d_gene: TRBD1
CDR3aa: CASNRGYDYGYTF
CDR3nt: TGTGCCAGCAACAGGGGTTACGACTATGGCTACACCTTC

v_gene: TRBV30
abundance: -
j_gene: TRBJ1-2
d_gene: -
CDR3aa: CAWRPLRVYGYTF
CDR3nt: TGTGCCTGGAGGCCCCTGAGAGTCTATGGCTACACCTTC

v_gene: TRBV5-1
abundance: -
j_gene: TRBJ1-6
d_gene: -
CDR3aa: CASSLGRGNSPLHF
CDR3nt: TGCGCCAGCAGCTTAGGCAGAGGAAATTCACCCCTCCACTTT

v_gene: TRBV7-3
abundance: once
j_gene: TRBJ1-4
d_gene: TRBD1
CDR3aa: CASSLSPTGEDEKLFF
CDR3nt: TGTGCCAGCAGCTTAAGCCCAACAGGGGAGGATGAAAAACTGTTTTTT

v_gene: TRBV4-1
abundance: -
j_gene: TRBJ2-7
d_gene: -
CDR3aa: CASSQVGADEQYF
CDR3nt: TGCGCCAGCAGCCAAGTAGGGGCGGACGAGCAGTACTTC

v_gene: TRBV25-1
abundance: -
j_gene: TRBJ2-1
d_gene: -
CDR3aa: CASSELGYEQFF
CDR3nt: TGTGCCAGCAGTGAGCTAGGCTATGAGCAGTTCTTC

v_gene: TRBV5-6
abundance: -
j_gene: TRBJ2-1
d_gene: -
CDR3aa: CASSLRDFPAFF
CDR3nt: TGTGCCAGCAGCTTGCGGGACTTCCCGGCGTTCTTC

v_gene: TRBV19
abundance: -
j_gene: TRBJ1-5
d_gene: -
CDR3aa: CASSPRGSAQHF
CDR3nt: TGTGCCAGTAGTCCAAGGGGGAGCGCCCAGCATTTT

v_gene: TRBV28
abundance: once
j_gene: TRBJ2-1
d_gene: -
CDR3aa: CASGRNEQFF
CDR3nt: TGTGCCAGCGGGAGGAATGAGCAGTTCTTC

v_gene: TRBV7-9
abundance: -
j_gene: TRBJ1-1
d_gene: -
CDR3aa: CASSPPPGQGGAEAFF
CDR3nt: TGTGCCAGCAGCCCACCCCCAGGGCAGGGAGGCGCTGAAGCTTTCTTT

v_gene: TRBV5-4
abundance: -
j_gene: TRBJ2-1
d_gene: TRBD2
CDR3aa: CASSLGTSGSYNEQFF
CDR3nt: TGTGCCAGCAGCCTCGGGACTAGCGGATCCTACAATGAGCAGTTCTTC

v_gene: TRBV3-1/TRBV3-2
abundance: -
j_gene: TRBJ2-1
d_gene: TRBD2
CDR3aa: CASSSGGNEQFF
CDR3nt: TGTGCCAGCAGCTCGGGGGGCAATGAGCAGTTCTTC

v_gene: TRBV5-4
abundance: -
j_gene: TRBJ1-1
d_gene: -
CDR3aa: CASSYQLEATEAFF
CDR3nt: TGTGCCAGCAGCTACCAATTGGAGGCGACTGAAGCTTTCTTT

v_gene: TRBV2
abundance: -
j_gene: TRBJ2-1
d_gene: -
CDR3aa: CASNSIATYNEQFF
CDR3nt: TGTGCCAGCAACTCCATAGCGACCTACAATGAGCAGTTCTTC

v_gene: TRBV27
abundance: -
j_gene: TRBJ1-3
d_gene: -
CDR3aa: CASRAGTGGNTIYF
CDR3nt: TGTGCCAGCAGGGCCGGGACTGGGGGAAACACCATATATTTT

v_gene: TRBV27
abundance: -
j_gene: TRBJ2-7
d_gene: -
CDR3aa: CASSLTEEGYEQYF
CDR3nt: TGTGCCAGCAGCTTAACGGAGGAGGGCTACGAGCAGTACTTC

v_gene: TRBV5-1
abundance: -
j_gene: TRBJ2-1
d_gene: TRBD2
CDR3aa: CATNRTRSYNEQFF
CDR3nt: TGCGCCACCAATAGGACTAGATCTTACAATGAGCAGTTCTTC

v_gene: TRBV10-2
abundance: -
j_gene: TRBJ2-3
d_gene: TRBD2
CDR3aa: CASSGGLAGMVGSTDTQYF
CDR3nt: TGCGCCAGCAGTGGGGGACTAGCGGGAATGGTCGGAAGCACAGATACGCAGTATTTT

v_gene: TRBV20-1
abundance: -
j_gene: TRBJ1-5
d_gene: TRBD1
CDR3aa: CSASMTGGRQPQHF
CDR3nt: TGCAGTGCTAGTATGACAGGGGGCAGGCAGCCCCAGCATTTT

v_gene: TRBV29-1
abundance: -
j_gene: TRBJ1-1
d_gene: -
CDR3aa: CSGSQGVGTEAFF
CDR3nt: TGCAGCGGGTCACAGGGAGTGGGCACTGAAGCTTTCTTT

v_gene: TRBV7-2
abundance: -
j_gene: TRBJ2-3
d_gene: TRBD2
CDR3aa: CASSLPSGSSTDTQYF
CDR3nt: TGTGCCAGCAGCTTGCCTAGCGGATCTAGCACAGATACGCAGTATTTT

v_gene: TRBV5-5
abundance: -
j_gene: TRBJ2-1
d_gene: -
CDR3aa: CASSLPSSQSYNEQFF
CDR3nt: TGTGCCAGCAGCTTACCTTCTAGCCAATCCTACAATGAGCAGTTCTTC

v_gene: TRBV19
abundance: once
j_gene: TRBJ1-1
d_gene: -
CDR3aa: CASSTSPGAEAFF
CDR3nt: TGTGCCAGTAGTACTTCGCCGGGAGCTGAAGCTTTCTTT

v_gene: TRBV27
abundance: -
j_gene: TRBJ2-5
d_gene: TRBD2
CDR3aa: CASSPGLAEETQYF
CDR3nt: TGTGCCAGCAGTCCCGGACTAGCGGAAGAGACCCAGTACTTC

v_gene: TRBV5-6
abundance: -
j_gene: TRBJ1-4
d_gene: -
CDR3aa: CASSQTDNEKLFF
CDR3nt: TGTGCCAGCAGCCAGACAGATAATGAAAAACTGTTTTTT

v_gene: TRBV5-6
abundance: -
j_gene: TRBJ2-2
d_gene: TRBD2
CDR3aa: CASSLGLAGPLTGELFF
CDR3nt: TGTGCCAGCAGCTTGGGACTAGCGGGCCCCCTCACCGGGGAGCTGTTTTTT

v_gene: TRBV10-1
abundance: -
j_gene: TRBJ2-3
d_gene: -
CDR3aa: CASSEREQPDTQYF
CDR3nt: TGCGCCAGCAGTGAGCGCGAGCAACCAGATACGCAGTATTTT

v_gene: TRBV9
abundance: -
j_gene: TRBJ1-4
d_gene: TRBD1
CDR3aa: CASSAGTGIEKLFF
CDR3nt: TGTGCCAGCAGCGCCGGGACAGGGATTGAAAAACTGTTTTTT

v_gene: TRBV5-1
abundance: -
j_gene: TRBJ2-3
d_gene: -
CDR3aa: CASSLNRDSLRTDTQYF
CDR3nt: TGCGCCAGCAGCTTGAACCGGGACTCACTACGCACAGATACGCAGTATTTT

v_gene: TRBV21-1
abundance: -
j_gene: TRBJ2-4
d_gene: -
CDR3aa: CASSKSVPLQGLPLKLGKNIQYF
CDR3nt: TGTGCCAGCAGCAAATCCGTACCGCTACAGGGGTTACCATTAAAATTAGGCAAAAACATTCAGTACTTC

v_gene: TRBV25-1
abundance: -
j_gene: TRBJ1-4
d_gene: TRBD1
CDR3aa: CASSEPPGQGGEKLFF
CDR3nt: TGTGCCAGCAGTGAACCTCCGGGACAGGGGGGTGAAAAACTGTTTTTT

v_gene: TRBV9
abundance: -
j_gene: TRBJ2-3
d_gene: -
CDR3aa: CASSPTGDTQYF
CDR3nt: TGTGCCAGCAGCCCCACGGGAGATACGCAGTATTTT

v_gene: TRBV29-1
abundance: -
j_gene: TRBJ2-2
d_gene: TRBD2
CDR3aa: CSVGEGAGGRTGELFF
CDR3nt: TGCAGCGTTGGGGAGGGAGCGGGAGGGCGGACCGGGGAGCTGTTTTTT

v_gene: TRBV16
abundance: -
j_gene: TRBJ2-7
d_gene: TRBD1
CDR3aa: CASTGTGHYEQYF
CDR3nt: TGTGCCAGCACCGGGACAGGCCACTACGAGCAGTACTTC

v_gene: TRBV19
abundance: -
j_gene: TRBJ2-5
d_gene: TRBD1
CDR3aa: CASSIGTGQETQYF
CDR3nt: TGTGCCAGTAGTATTGGGACAGGGCAAGAGACCCAGTACTTC

v_gene: TRBV20-1
abundance: -
j_gene: TRBJ1-2
d_gene: -
CDR3aa: CSASDHQARGGGYTF
CDR3nt: TGCAGTGCTAGTGATCATCAGGCGAGGGGAGGTGGCTACACCTTC

v_gene: TRBV13
abundance: -
j_gene: TRBJ2-3
d_gene: -
CDR3aa: CASSLEGGSALDTQYF
CDR3nt: TGTGCCAGCAGCTTAGAAGGCGGGTCTGCCTTGGATACGCAGTATTTT

v_gene: TRBV7-9
abundance: -
j_gene: TRBJ2-1
d_gene: TRBD1
CDR3aa: CASSLGDKGQGALDEQFF
CDR3nt: TGTGCCAGCAGCTTAGGTGATAAAGGACAGGGGGCGCTTGATGAGCAGTTCTTC

v_gene: TRBV13
abundance: -
j_gene: TRBJ1-4
d_gene: -
CDR3aa: CASSRQGLATNEKLFF
CDR3nt: TGTGCCAGCAGTAGGCAGGGCCTCGCAACTAATGAAAAACTGTTTTTT

v_gene: TRBV18
abundance: few
j_gene: TRBJ1-2
d_gene: -
CDR3aa: CASSPETDYGYTF
CDR3nt: TGTGCCAGCTCACCAGAGACAGACTATGGCTACACCTTC

v_gene: TRBV15
abundance: -
j_gene: TRBJ1-1
d_gene: -
CDR3aa: CATSRDVAGVGDTEAFF
CDR3nt: TGTGCCACCAGCAGAGATGTTGCAGGGGTTGGCGACACTGAAGCTTTCTTT

v_gene: TRBV7-3
abundance: -
j_gene: TRBJ1-5
d_gene: -
CDR3aa: CASSFSGENQPQHF
CDR3nt: TGTGCCAGCAGCTTTTCCGGGGAGAATCAGCCCCAGCATTTT

v_gene: TRBV28
abundance: -
j_gene: TRBJ1-1
d_gene: TRBD1
CDR3aa: CASSFPGQAEAFF
CDR3nt: TGTGCCAGCAGTTTTCCTGGACAGGCTGAAGCTTTCTTT

v_gene: TRBV19
abundance: -
j_gene: TRBJ1-4
d_gene: -
CDR3aa: CASRNHYRGTNEKLFF
CDR3nt: TGTGCCAGTAGGAATCATTACCGGGGGACTAATGAAAAACTGTTTTTT

v_gene: TRBV27
abundance: -
j_gene: TRBJ2-7
d_gene: TRBD2
CDR3aa: CASSRSSGTRGEQYF
CDR3nt: TGTGCCAGCAGCCGGTCCTCCGGGACTAGGGGCGAGCAGTACTTC

v_gene: TRBV3-1/TRBV3-2
abundance: -
j_gene: TRBJ1-1
d_gene: -
CDR3aa: CASSQEGQADEAFF
CDR3nt: TGTGCCAGCAGCCAAGAGGGGCAGGCAGATGAAGCTTTCTTT

v_gene: TRBV19
abundance: once
j_gene: TRBJ1-1
d_gene: -
CDR3aa: CASKREVNTEAFF
CDR3nt: TGTGCCAGTAAGAGGGAAGTGAACACTGAAGCTTTCTTT

v_gene: TRBV7-2
abundance: -
j_gene: TRBJ2-7
d_gene: -
CDR3aa: CASSLMGNRESEQYF
CDR3nt: TGTGCCAGCAGCCTAATGGGGAACAGGGAAAGCGAGCAGTACTTC

v_gene: TRBV19
abundance: -
j_gene: TRBJ1-1
d_gene: TRBD1
CDR3aa: CASSLPAGTGSGETEAFF
CDR3nt: TGTGCCAGTAGCCTGCCGGCCGGGACAGGGAGCGGAGAGACTGAAGCTTTCTTT

v_gene: TRBV3-1/TRBV3-2
abundance: -
j_gene: TRBJ2-1
d_gene: -
CDR3aa: CASKRSSYNEQFF
CDR3nt: TGTGCCAGCAAGAGGTCCTCCTACAATGAGCAGTTCTTC